This T cell receptor beta chain was found in a study of T cells in Graves' hyperthyroidism and ophthalmopathy. This clonotype was counted at least ten times. Amplification targeted TCR beta CDR3 regions from RNA transcripts. The primer set for the first-round RT-PCR of the TCR CDR3 was HTBI. TCRdb fed the multiplex PCR reads into MiXCR, producing one record per CDR3 protein. The sample has about 610,000 distinct CDR3 sequences; 46% are singletons. V lost 3 bases and J lost 10, with 15 bases in between. From germline, CDR1 is SGHAT and CDR2 FQNNGV. The CDR3 is 14 amino acids. Absent ophthalmopathy progression within 18 months defined stable Graves' hyperthyroidism.

The chain links TRBV11-2 to TRBJ1-4; D unclear. Sequenced sample: peripheral blood or thyroid tissue (not recorded which). This sequence was found in a woman younger than 35 with Graves' hyperthyroidism. The CDR3 is CASSFAAVVGKLFF. Here the CDR3 DNA reads TGTGCCAGCAGCTTTGCGGCCGTAGTAGGAAAACTGTTTTTT.